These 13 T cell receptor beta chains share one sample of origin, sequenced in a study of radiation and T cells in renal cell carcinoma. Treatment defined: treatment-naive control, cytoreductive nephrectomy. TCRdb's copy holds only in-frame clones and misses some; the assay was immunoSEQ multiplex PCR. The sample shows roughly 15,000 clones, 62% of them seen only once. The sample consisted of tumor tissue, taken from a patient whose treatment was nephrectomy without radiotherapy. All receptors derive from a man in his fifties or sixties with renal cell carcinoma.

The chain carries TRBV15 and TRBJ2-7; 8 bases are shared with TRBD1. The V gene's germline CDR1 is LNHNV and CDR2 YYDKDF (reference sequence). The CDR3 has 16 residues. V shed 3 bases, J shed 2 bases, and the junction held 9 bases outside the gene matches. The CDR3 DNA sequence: TGTGCCACCAGCAGTCCCTCGGGGACAGGAACCTACGAGCAGTACTTC. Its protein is CATSSPSGTGTYEQYF.

CDR3 region: CASSIDPYGYTF. The CDR3, as DNA: TGTGCCAGCAGTATAGATCCCTATGGCTACACCTTC. The chain is built from TRBV28 and TRBJ1-2; D is uncertain. V lost 5 bases, J lost 4 bases, and 8 bases lay in between. CDR1 is MDHEN and CDR2 is SYDVKM in the germline V gene. The CDR3 contains 12 residues.

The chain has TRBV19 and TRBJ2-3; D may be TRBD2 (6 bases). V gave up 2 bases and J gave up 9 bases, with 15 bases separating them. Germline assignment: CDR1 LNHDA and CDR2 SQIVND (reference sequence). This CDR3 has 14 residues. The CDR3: CASSISGVSATQYF. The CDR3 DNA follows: TGTGCCAGTAGTATATCGGGGGTTAGCGCCACGCAGTATTTT.

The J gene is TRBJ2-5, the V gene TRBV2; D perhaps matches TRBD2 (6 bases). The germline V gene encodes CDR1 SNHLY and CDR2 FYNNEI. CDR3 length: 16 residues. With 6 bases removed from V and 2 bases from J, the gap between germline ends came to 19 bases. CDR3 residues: CASSLSGRGRQETQYF. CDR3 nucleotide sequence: TGTGCCAGCAGCTTATCTGGACGGGGGAGACAAGAGACCCAGTACTTC. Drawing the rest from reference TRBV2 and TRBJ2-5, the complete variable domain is EPEVTQTPSHQVTQMGQEVILRCVPISNHLYFYWYRQILGQKVEFLVSFYNNEISEKSEIFDDQFSVERPDGSNFTLKIRSTKLEDSAMYFCASSLSGRGRQETQYFGPGTRLLVL.

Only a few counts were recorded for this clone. CDR3 residues: CASMTGGNTYEQYF. CDR3 in DNA: TGTGCCAGTATGACAGGGGGCAATACCTACGAGCAGTACTTC. The rearrangement uses TRBV27 and TRBJ2-7, with TRBD1 identical over 10 bases. The CDR3 has 14 amino acids. The germline CDR1 and CDR2 sequences are MNHEY and SMNVEV (reference sequence). The junction had 7 bases not matched to a gene; V was cut back by 9 bases and J by 2 bases.

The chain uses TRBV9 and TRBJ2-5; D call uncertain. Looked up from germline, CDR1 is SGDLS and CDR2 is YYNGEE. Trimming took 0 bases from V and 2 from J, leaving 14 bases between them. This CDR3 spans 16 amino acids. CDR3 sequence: CASSVAGTPMQETQYF. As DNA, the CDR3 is TGTGCCAGCAGCGTAGCTGGAACCCCTATGCAAGAGACCCAGTACTTC.

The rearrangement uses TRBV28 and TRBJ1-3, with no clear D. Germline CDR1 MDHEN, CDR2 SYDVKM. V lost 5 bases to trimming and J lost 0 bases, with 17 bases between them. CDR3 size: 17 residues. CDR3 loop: CASSLSADGTSGNTIYF. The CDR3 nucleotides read TGTGCCAGCAGTCTTAGCGCGGACGGCACCTCTGGAAACACCATATATTTT.

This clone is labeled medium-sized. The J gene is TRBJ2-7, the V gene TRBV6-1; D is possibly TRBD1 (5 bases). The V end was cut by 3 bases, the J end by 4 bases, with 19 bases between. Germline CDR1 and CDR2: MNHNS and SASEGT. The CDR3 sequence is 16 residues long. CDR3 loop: CASSDLPDRSGYEQYF. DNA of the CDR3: TGTGCCAGCAGTGATCTGCCAGACAGATCTGGATACGAGCAGTACTTC.

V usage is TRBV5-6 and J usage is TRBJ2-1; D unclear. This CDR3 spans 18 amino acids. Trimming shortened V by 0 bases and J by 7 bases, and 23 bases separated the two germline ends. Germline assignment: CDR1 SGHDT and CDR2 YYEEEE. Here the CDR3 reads CASSLVVAARNRLNEQFF. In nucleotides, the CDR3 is TGTGCCAGCAGCTTGGTGGTAGCCGCGAGAAACCGGCTGAATGAGCAGTTCTTC.

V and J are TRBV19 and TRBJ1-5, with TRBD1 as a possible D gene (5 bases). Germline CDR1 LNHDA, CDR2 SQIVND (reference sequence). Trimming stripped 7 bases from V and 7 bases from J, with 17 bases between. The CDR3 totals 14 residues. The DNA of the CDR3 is TGTGCCAGTACCAGAGTGGGGGAGGGCCAGCCCCAGCATTTT. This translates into CASTRVGEGQPQHF.

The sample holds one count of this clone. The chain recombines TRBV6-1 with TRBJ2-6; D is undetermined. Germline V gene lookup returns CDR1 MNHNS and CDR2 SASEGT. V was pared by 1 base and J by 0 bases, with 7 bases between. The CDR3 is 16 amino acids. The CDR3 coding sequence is TGTGCCAGCAGTGAAGTTTACAACTCTGGGGCCAACGTCCTGACTTTC. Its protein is CASSEVYNSGANVLTF.

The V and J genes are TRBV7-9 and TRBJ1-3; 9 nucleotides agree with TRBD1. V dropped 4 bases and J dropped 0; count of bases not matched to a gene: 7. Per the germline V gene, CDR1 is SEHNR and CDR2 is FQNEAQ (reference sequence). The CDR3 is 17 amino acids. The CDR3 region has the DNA TGTGCCAGCAGCTCTAAGACAGGGGGAATCTCTGGAAACACCATATATTTT. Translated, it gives CASSSKTGGISGNTIYF. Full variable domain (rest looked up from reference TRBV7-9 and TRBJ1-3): DTGVSQNPRHKITKRGQNVTFRCDPISEHNRLYWYRQTLGQGPEFLTYFQNEAQLEKSRLLSDRFSAERPKGSFSTLEIQRTEQGDSAMYLCASSSKTGGISGNTIYFGEGSWLTVV.

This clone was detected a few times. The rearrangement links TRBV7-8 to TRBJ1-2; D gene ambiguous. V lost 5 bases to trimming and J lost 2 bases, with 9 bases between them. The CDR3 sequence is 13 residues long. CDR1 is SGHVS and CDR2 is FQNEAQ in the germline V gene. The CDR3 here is CASSVGVNYGYTF. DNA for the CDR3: TGTGCCAGCAGCGTCGGAGTCAACTATGGCTACACCTTC.